This T cell receptor (beta chain) appears in the sequencing data of a study of T cells after yellow fever vaccination. Study-wide background: Preparing low-cell-number fractions relied on SMART-Seq v4 Ultra Low Input.

This clonotype was seen more than once but under ten times. The antigen remains unidentified. The CDR3 is 14 amino acids. Trimming cost V 1 base and J 10 bases, with 12 bases left between them. Germline V CDR1 and CDR2: SGHRS, YFSETQ. Study-level findings and limits: Most clones from primary vaccination resurfaced after the booster (approximately 97% CD4, 88% CD8). It was a weaker secondary response, yet one that peaked faster, at day 5 versus 15.

Synthesis of TCR cDNA relied on 5'RACE template switching, which attached a universal primer site and UMIs. TCRdb itself ran the 5' RACE reads through MiXCR, one entry per CDR3 protein. The table has roughly 330,000 distinct CDR3 sequences, 6.8% seen once. This receptor was obtained from a man younger than 35 who received the YFV17D yellow fever vaccine. The V call is TRBV5-1, the J call TRBJ1-6; possibly TRBD1 for D (5 bases). Source: PBMCs, taken roughly 47 days after the first yellow fever vaccination. Here the CDR3 reads CASSLRQGRSPLHF. DNA of the CDR3: TGCGCCAGCAGCTTGAGGCAGGGAAGATCACCCCTCCACTTT.